The clone carrying this T cell receptor (beta chain) was observed a single time. The antigen is undetermined. This entry is derived from a study of cytomegalovirus exposure and HLA in healthy donors. In the study overall: Most donors, around 81% of several hundred genotyped, fell in the Caucasian-associated ancestry cluster.

Per the germline V gene, CDR1 is SQVTM and CDR2 is ANQGSEA. Trimming removed 7 bases from V and 0 bases from J, with 9 bases in between. CDR3 length equals 12 residues. Study-wide results and limits: For most TCR beta V segments, an earlier analysis put the productive rate at about 87% or about 30% of the time. A later analysis linked about 17,000 TCR beta sequences to HLA alleles at 0.05 false discovery rate.

With 60 Vbeta and 13 Jbeta primers, the PCR was carried out. TCRdb's copy holds only in-frame clones and misses some; the assay was immunoSEQ multiplex PCR. This table holds 150,000 to 200,000 clones, about 83% found once. This receptor was obtained from a man aged 35-49 years in good health and CMV-seropositive. The chain joins TRBV29-1 to TRBJ1-1, with unresolved D. The sample taken for sequencing was PBMCs. The CDR3 protein is CSGRRLNTEAFF. The CDR3 nucleotides are TGCAGCGGCCGCAGGTTGAACACTGAAGCTTTCTTT.